This passage covers 11 T cell receptor beta chains from one sample sequenced in a study of shared clonotypes between healthy human individuals. TCRdb's copy holds only in-frame clones and misses some; the assay was immunoSEQ multiplex PCR. This sample has about 710,000 clones, with over 60% found just once. The source material was memory CD4+ T cells sorted from blood. Subset: CD45RA-negative fraction. Receptors were obtained from a woman in her thirties in good health.

Of note for this clone: Other DNA sequences in the sample encode the same CDR3. The V gene is TRBV19, the J gene TRBJ1-2, with 11 bases matching TRBD1. The germline V gene encodes CDR1 LNHDA and CDR2 SQIVND (reference sequence). Trimming took 8 bases from V and 2 from J; bases not matched to a gene: 1. The CDR3 consists of 13 residues. The CDR3 region is CASRDRGNYGYTF. CDR3 DNA sequence: TGTGCCAGTCGGGACAGGGGGAACTATGGCTACACCTTC.

As regards this clone: A read error may produce the germline difference seen at one junction end. The chain joins TRBV29-1 to TRBJ2-7; no firm D call. The CDR3 totals 12 residues. Germline V lookup: CDR1 SQVTM, CDR2 ANQGSEA. The CDR3 bases are TGCAGCGTTGAAGATCCAGGCAGCCCACGACACTTC. It is translated as CSVEDPGSPRHF.

Concerning this clone itself: The junction departs from germline at one end; a sequencing error may be responsible. V gene TRBV29-1 combines with J gene TRBJ1-1; D remains unclear. Germline V gene sequence: CDR1 SQVTM, CDR2 ANQGSEA. This CDR3 has 8 residues. CDR3 bases: TGCAGCGTTGACAGGAACGAGTTT. It yields the protein CSVDRNEF.

The V and J genes are TRBV5-6 and TRBJ1-6; the D is unclear. Trimming stripped 4 bases from V and 14 bases from J, with 10 bases between. CDR3 length: 11 amino acids. CDR1 and CDR2 from the germline V gene are SGHDT and YYEEEE. The CDR3 protein is CASSVHGALHF. In DNA form, the CDR3 reads TGTGCCAGCAGCGTGCATGGGGCCCTCCACTTT.

The chain is built from TRBV27 and TRBJ2-7; the D is unclear. V was cut by 0 bases and J by 0 bases, with 6 bases left in between. There are 14 residues in the CDR3. Per the germline V gene, CDR1 is MNHEY and CDR2 is SMNVEV (reference sequence). CDR3 region: CASSLSKLSYEQYF. For the CDR3, the DNA is TGTGCCAGCAGTTTATCAAAACTCTCCTACGAGCAGTACTTC.

The genes are TRBV14 and TRBJ2-2, with TRBD2 identical over 9 bases. From germline, CDR1 is SGHDN and CDR2 FVKESK. This CDR3 region has 17 residues. Trimming took 3 bases from V and 2 from J; bases not matched to a gene: 7. In DNA form, the CDR3 reads TGTGCCAGCAGCCAGGGATTGACTAGCGGAAACACCGGGGAGCTGTTTTTT. It encodes CASSQGLTSGNTGELFF.

The J gene is TRBJ2-7, the V gene TRBV7-9, with TRBD1 identical over 8 bases. Germline V gene lookup returns CDR1 SEHNR and CDR2 FQNEAQ (reference sequence). This CDR3 is built from 15 residues. V shed 4 bases, J shed 2 bases, and the junction held 7 bases outside the gene matches. For the CDR3, the DNA is TGTGCCAGCAGCTCGTCGCAGGGGGCTACCTACGAGCAGTACTTC. Protein product: CASSSSQGATYEQYF.

The V gene is TRBV5-6, the J gene TRBJ1-2, with D possibly matching TRBD1 (5 bases). The CDR3 extends over 12 amino acids. Per germline, CDR1 SGHDT and CDR2 YYEEEE. V was cut by 4 bases and J by 3 bases, with 7 bases left in between. This chain's CDR3 is CASSTGDYGYTF. The CDR3 coding sequence is TGTGCCAGCAGCACAGGTGACTATGGCTACACCTTC.

V usage is TRBV28 and J usage is TRBJ2-5; 9 nucleotides agree with TRBD1. CDR3 size: 13 residues. The germline gives CDR1 MDHEN, CDR2 SYDVKM. V trimming: 5 bases; J trimming: 7 bases; junction bases outside the gene matches: 5. DNA for the CDR3: TGTGCCAGCAGTCACAGGGGGCGACGGACCCAGTACTTC. The encoded protein is CASSHRGRRTQYF.

The chain joins TRBV29-1 to TRBJ2-1; TRBD2 agrees at 10 bases. V lost 3 bases and J lost 9; bases outside the gene matches: 11. The germline V gene encodes CDR1 SQVTM and CDR2 ANQGSEA. The length of the CDR3 is 15 residues. The CDR3 protein is CSVDTSGRAVPEQFF. The CDR3 DNA sequence: TGCAGCGTTGATACAAGCGGGAGGGCCGTGCCTGAGCAGTTCTTC.

The chain is built from TRBV5-4 and TRBJ2-1; possibly TRBD2 for D (5 bases). V lost 4 bases, J lost 5 bases, and 16 bases lay in between. CDR1 SGHNT and CDR2 YYREEE come from the germline V gene (reference sequence). The CDR3 spans 15 residues. CDR3 in amino acids: CASSSRGPYDNEQFF. CDR3 nucleotides: TGTGCCAGCAGCAGCCGAGGGCCTTACGACAATGAGCAGTTCTTC.